This is a list of T cell receptor beta chains from one sample in a study of T cell repertoires in cytomegalovirus infection. Their antigen targets remain unknown. TCRdb fed the reads into MiXCR, producing one record per CDR3 protein. The sample carries approximately 770,000 distinct CDR3 sequences, almost 30% recorded once. The specimen comprised cultured CD8+ T cells from PBMCs, sampled from culture after CMV antigen stimulation. Receptors originate from a human donor in good health (CMV status not recorded). Some clones in this sample may be carry-over from other donors' samples. Both conserved end residues are part of each CDR3. A D gene is named only where the DNA matches it firmly. Clone size is stated in some rows and not others, as once, few, many or a class when expanded.

>NA|TRBV6-6|TRBJ2-1|few
TGTGCCAGCAGTGAGGTCCTTAGACTGGATGAGCAGTTCTTC
CASSEVLRLDEQFF
>NA|TRBV6-1|TRBJ2-1|NA
TGTGCCAGCGGTTTCAGCAATGAGCAGTTCTTC
CASGFSNEQFF
>NA|TRBV7-4|TRBJ2-3|few
TGTGCCAGCAGCTTAGTGGAGCGGTCTAGCACAGATACGCAGTATTTT
CASSLVERSSTDTQYF
>TRBD2|TRBV4-2|TRBJ2-7|NA
TGTGCCAGCAGCCAAGACGAGTCGGGGGGGCCCAACGAGCAGTACTTC
CASSQDESGGPNEQYF
>NA|TRBV7-2|TRBJ1-2|NA
TGTGCCAGCAGCTTATTGGGGGCCTTGGGGGATGGCTACACCTTC
CASSLLGALGDGYTF
>TRBD2|TRBV6-8|TRBJ2-1|NA
TGTGCCAGCAGTCCAAGCGGGACCGCCCCCTACAATGAGCAGTTCTTC
CASSPSGTAPYNEQFF
>NA|TRBV25-1|TRBJ1-2|NA
TGTGCCAGCAGTATATCCGGGACATCCTCCTCGGGCTACACCTTC
CASSISGTSSSGYTF
>NA|TRBV12-3/TRBV12-4|TRBJ1-2|NA
TGTGCCAGCAGTTGGACAGTACTTTATGGCTACACCTTC
CASSWTVLYGYTF
>TRBD1|TRBV19|TRBJ1-4|NA
TGTGCCAGTAGCAGCTTGACAGGGGGAGGTGAAAAACTGTTTTTT
CASSSLTGGGEKLFF
>NA|TRBV12-5|TRBJ2-1|NA
TGTGCTAGTGGCCACGCGGGGCCACGCAATGAGCAGTTCTTC
CASGHAGPRNEQFF
>TRBD2|TRBV6-1|TRBJ2-7|NA
TGTGCCAGCAGTGAAGAAGCTAGCGGGGGCTACATAAGCTCCTACGAGCAGTACTTC
CASSEEASGGYISSYEQYF
>TRBD2|TRBV28|TRBJ2-3|NA
TGTGCCAGCAGTTTAAACCCCCATAGTAGCGGGGAAAACACAGATACGCAGTATTTT
CASSLNPHSSGENTDTQYF
>TRBD1|TRBV18|TRBJ1-5|NA
TGTGCCAGCTCAGCACGGGACAGCTACAATCAGCCCCAGCATTTT
CASSARDSYNQPQHF
>TRBD1|TRBV9|TRBJ1-6|NA
TGTGCCAGCAGCGTATCAGGGGGCTCTCATAATTCACCCCTCCACTTT
CASSVSGGSHNSPLHF
>NA|TRBV29-1|TRBJ2-2|NA
TGCAGCGTTGGGGGGGAGACAGGAGGTTACACCGGGGAGCTGTTTTTT
CSVGGETGGYTGELFF
>NA|TRBV28|TRBJ2-1|NA
TGTGCCAGCAGTCCGTACAACAACAATGAGCAGTTCTTC
CASSPYNNNEQFF
>TRBD2|TRBV7-2|TRBJ2-1|many
TGTGCCAGCAGCTTAAGTCTAGCGGGGGGCCCGGATGTCTTC
CASSLSLAGGPDVF
>TRBD1|TRBV6-6|TRBJ1-2|many
TGTGCCAGCAGCCCCCTCGACAGGGTGCTTACCTATGGCTACACCTTC
CASSPLDRVLTYGYTF
>NA|TRBV20-1|TRBJ1-5|NA
TGCAGTGCTAGTGGGGGCTACAGCAATCAGCCCCAGCATTTT
CSASGGYSNQPQHF
>NA|TRBV7-9|TRBJ2-7|few
TGTGCCAGCAGCTCCCCAACCGGGATCAACTACGAGCAGTACTTC
CASSSPTGINYEQYF
>NA|TRBV19|TRBJ1-6|few
TGTGCCAGTCTCGGCGGTTCAGGGAATTCACCCCTCCACTTT
CASLGGSGNSPLHF
>TRBD2|TRBV12-3/TRBV12-4|TRBJ2-1|NA
TGTGCCAGCAGTCCCTCTAGCGGGGGGGCGGATGAGCAGTTCTTC
CASSPSSGGADEQFF
>NA|TRBV6-5|TRBJ2-7|few
TGTGCCAGCAGTTACGGCCCAGCGGAGCACTACGAGCAGTACTTC
CASSYGPAEHYEQYF
>NA|TRBV20-1|TRBJ2-3|NA
TGCAGTGCTAGGGTTGAGGGGGGGCCGGGAGATACGCAGTATTTT
CSARVEGGPGDTQYF
>NA|TRBV6-5|TRBJ2-2|few
TGTGCCAGCAGTTACTCGTTCATCGGGAACACCGGGGAGCTGTTTTTT
CASSYSFIGNTGELFF
>NA|TRBV24-1|TRBJ2-2|NA
TGTGCCACGCAGCGGGTGGGGACCGGGGAGCTGTTTTTT
CATQRVGTGELFF
>NA|TRBV7-6|TRBJ2-1|NA
TGTGCCAGCAGCGCCCGGAGGGGAGAGCAGTTCTTC
CASSARRGEQFF
>NA|TRBV7-9|TRBJ2-7|few
TGTGCCAGCAGCCTGGGGACGACCGGGGAGCAGTACTTC
CASSLGTTGEQYF
>TRBD1|TRBV19|TRBJ1-1|few
TGTGCCAGTAGTATTCCGCAACAGGGGGGATTGAACACTGAAGCTTTCTTT
CASSIPQQGGLNTEAFF
>TRBD1|TRBV12-3/TRBV12-4|TRBJ1-3|NA
TGTGCCAGCAGTTCGACAGGGGTCGCCGCTGGAAACACCATATATTTT
CASSSTGVAAGNTIYF
>NA|TRBV7-6|TRBJ2-6|few
TGTGCCAGCAGCTTAGGACCGGGACCCAGCCCCTCTGGGGCCAACGTCCTGACTTTC
CASSLGPGPSPSGANVLTF
>NA|TRBV2|TRBJ1-5|NA
TGTGCCAGCAGTGTTGATCAGCCCCAGCATTTT
CASSVDQPQHF
>TRBD1|TRBV6-5|TRBJ1-2|once
TGTGCCAGCAGTTACTCGAGGGACAGGGACTACACCTTC
CASSYSRDRDYTF
>NA|TRBV2|TRBJ1-5|NA
TGTGCCAGCAGTGAAATGGGGGGAGAACAGCCCCAGCATTTT
CASSEMGGEQPQHF
>NA|TRBV19|TRBJ1-1|NA
TGTGCCAGTAGTATTAGCAGGTTGAACACTGAAGCTTTCTTT
CASSISRLNTEAFF
>TRBD1|TRBV20-1|TRBJ2-2|once
TGCAGTGCTAGAGATTGGGCGACAGGGGACACCGGGGAGCTGTTTTTT
CSARDWATGDTGELFF
>NA|TRBV7-6|TRBJ2-5|NA
TGTGCCAGCAGCCTGTCCGGGAATCGCGAGACCCAGTACTTC
CASSLSGNRETQYF
>NA|TRBV19|TRBJ1-5|NA
TGTGCCAGTAGTATTGGTGTAAGCAATCAGCCCCAGCATTTT
CASSIGVSNQPQHF
>NA|TRBV27|TRBJ1-1|NA
TGTGCCAGCAGTTTATCGTGGGATGGGACTGAAGCTTTCTTT
CASSLSWDGTEAFF
>NA|TRBV7-6|TRBJ1-1|few
TGTGCCAGCAGCTTAGCGATGTTCGGGAGAGACCGCGAGGACACTGAAGCTTTCTTT
CASSLAMFGRDREDTEAFF
>NA|TRBV5-6|TRBJ2-1|once
TGTGCCAGCAGCCTACCGCCTTATGCCGGGGGGACATACAATGAGCAGTTCTTC
CASSLPPYAGGTYNEQFF
>NA|TRBV27|TRBJ2-6|NA
TGTGCCAGCAGTCCTGTTTACTCTGGGGCCAACGTCCTGACTTTC
CASSPVYSGANVLTF
>NA|TRBV4-1|TRBJ2-3|few
TGCGCCAGCAGCCAAGATAGGAGTGGCCCCTCCTCAGATACGCAGTATTTT
CASSQDRSGPSSDTQYF
>TRBD2|TRBV7-2|TRBJ2-1|NA
TGTGCCAGCAGCTTGGGACTAGCGGGGTATGAGCAGTTCTTC
CASSLGLAGYEQFF
>TRBD2|TRBV20-1|TRBJ2-1|NA
TGCAGTGCTAGAGATTACACAGCGGGGGGGTACGACAATGAGCAGTTCTTC
CSARDYTAGGYDNEQFF
>TRBD2|TRBV2|TRBJ2-2|few
TGTGCCAGCAACTCGGGACTAGCAGGAGGGGAGCTGTTTTTT
CASNSGLAGGELFF
>TRBD1|TRBV19|TRBJ2-1|NA
TGTGCCAGTAGTACCGGGACAGGGTTTTCCTGGGCCTACAATGAGCAGTTCTTC
CASSTGTGFSWAYNEQFF
>NA|TRBV12-3/TRBV12-4|TRBJ1-3|few
TGTGCCAGCTGGAGTTACTCTGGAAACACCATATATTTT
CASWSYSGNTIYF
>TRBD2|TRBV27|TRBJ2-5|NA
TGTGCCAGCAGAGGACTAGCGGGGCACGAGACCCAGTACTTC
CASRGLAGHETQYF
>TRBD2|TRBV7-6|TRBJ2-7|NA
TGTGCCAGCAGCTCCTCGGGGGGTGGGCACGAGCAGTACTTC
CASSSSGGGHEQYF
>NA|TRBV7-9|TRBJ1-5|many
TGTGCCAGCAGCTTAGGACAGCTCAATCAGCCCCAGCATTTT
CASSLGQLNQPQHF
>TRBD2|TRBV29-1|TRBJ2-3|NA
TGCAGCGTCTTAGCGGGGCGGGGGGATACGCAGTATTTT
CSVLAGRGDTQYF
>NA|TRBV19|TRBJ1-2|NA
TGTGCCAGTATAGCGGCAGCAAACTATGGCTACACCTTC
CASIAAANYGYTF